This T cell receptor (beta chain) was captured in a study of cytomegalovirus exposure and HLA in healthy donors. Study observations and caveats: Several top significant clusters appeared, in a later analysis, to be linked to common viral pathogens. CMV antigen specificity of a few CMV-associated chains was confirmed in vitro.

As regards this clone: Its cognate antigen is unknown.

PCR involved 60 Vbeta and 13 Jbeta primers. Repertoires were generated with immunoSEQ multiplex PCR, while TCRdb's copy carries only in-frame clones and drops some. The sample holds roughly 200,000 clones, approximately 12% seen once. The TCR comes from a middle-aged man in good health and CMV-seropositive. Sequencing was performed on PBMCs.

The DNA for the CDR3 is TGTGCCAGCAGTTGGACAGGGGGGGGTGGCTACACCTTC. This sequence encodes CASSWTGGGGYTF. The genes are TRBV27 and TRBJ1-2; 10 bases map to TRBD1. V gave up 4 bases and J gave up 7 bases; unmatched junction bases: 3. There are 13 residues in the CDR3. Germline V gene sequence: CDR1 MNHEY, CDR2 SMNVEV (reference sequence).